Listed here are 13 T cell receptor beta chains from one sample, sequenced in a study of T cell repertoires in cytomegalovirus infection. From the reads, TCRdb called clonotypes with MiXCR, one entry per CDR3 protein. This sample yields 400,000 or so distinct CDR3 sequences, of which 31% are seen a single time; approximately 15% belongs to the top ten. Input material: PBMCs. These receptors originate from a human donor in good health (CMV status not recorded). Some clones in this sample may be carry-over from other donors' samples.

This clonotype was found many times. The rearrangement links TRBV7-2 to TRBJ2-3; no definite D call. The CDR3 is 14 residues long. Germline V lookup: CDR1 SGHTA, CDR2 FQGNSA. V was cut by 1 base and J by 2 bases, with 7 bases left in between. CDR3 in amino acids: CASSLEGPTDTQYF. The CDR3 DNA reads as TGTGCCAGCAGCTTAGAAGGCCCCACAGATACGCAGTATTTT.

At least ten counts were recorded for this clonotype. The CDR3 region has the DNA TGTGCCAGCAGCTTAAAGGAGAGATGGACAGGGGGCTTGGATGAAAAACTGTTTTTT. Protein: CASSLKERWTGGLDEKLFF. V and J are TRBV7-2 and TRBJ1-4; 11 bases map to TRBD1. The CDR3 runs to 19 residues. CDR1 and CDR2 (germline): SGHTA, FQGNSA. V lost 2 bases to trimming and J lost 6 bases; unmatched junction nucleotides: 14.

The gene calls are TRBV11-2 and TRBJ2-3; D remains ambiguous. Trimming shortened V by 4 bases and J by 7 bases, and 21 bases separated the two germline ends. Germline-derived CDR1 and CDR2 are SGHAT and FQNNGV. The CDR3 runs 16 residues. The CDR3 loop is CASSSTAGSLGNTQYF. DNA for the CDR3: TGTGCCAGCAGCTCGACGGCTGGGTCCTTAGGGAATACGCAGTATTTT. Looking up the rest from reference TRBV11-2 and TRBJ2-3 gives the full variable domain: EAGVAQSPRYKIIEKRQSVAFWCNPISGHATLYWYQQILGQGPKLLIQFQNNGVVDDSQLPKDRFSAERLKGVDSTLKIQPAKLEDSAVYLCASSSTAGSLGNTQYFGPGTRLTVL.

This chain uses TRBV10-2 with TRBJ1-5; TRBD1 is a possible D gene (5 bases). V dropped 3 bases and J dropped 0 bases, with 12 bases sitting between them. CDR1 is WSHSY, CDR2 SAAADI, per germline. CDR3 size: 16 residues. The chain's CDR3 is CASSELGHFSNQPQHF. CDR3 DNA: TGCGCCAGCAGTGAACTCGGACATTTTAGCAATCAGCCCCAGCATTTT.

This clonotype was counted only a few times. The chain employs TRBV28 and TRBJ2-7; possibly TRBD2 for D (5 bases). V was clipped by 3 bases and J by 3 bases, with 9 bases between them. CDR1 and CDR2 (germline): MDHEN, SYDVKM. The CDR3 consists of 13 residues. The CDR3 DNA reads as TGTGCCAGCAGTTTCGGGATCAGCTACGAGCAGTACTTC. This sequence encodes CASSFGISYEQYF.

The CDR3: CASSLWGKETQYF. Written as DNA, the CDR3 is TGTGCCAGCAGCTTATGGGGGAAAGAGACCCAGTACTTC. The V gene is TRBV7-3, the J gene TRBJ2-5; either TRBD1 or TRBD2 may supply D (5 bases each). The V gene lost 2 bases and the J gene lost 3 bases, with 7 bases spanning the gap. CDR3 length: 13 residues. Germline lookup yields CDR1 SGHTA and CDR2 FQGTGA.

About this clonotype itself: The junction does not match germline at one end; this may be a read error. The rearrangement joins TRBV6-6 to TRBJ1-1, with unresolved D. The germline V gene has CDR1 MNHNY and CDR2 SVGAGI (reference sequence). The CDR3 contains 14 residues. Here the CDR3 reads CASNYSYRNTEAFF. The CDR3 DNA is TGTGCCAGCAATTACTCGTATAGGAACACTGAAGCTTTCTTT.

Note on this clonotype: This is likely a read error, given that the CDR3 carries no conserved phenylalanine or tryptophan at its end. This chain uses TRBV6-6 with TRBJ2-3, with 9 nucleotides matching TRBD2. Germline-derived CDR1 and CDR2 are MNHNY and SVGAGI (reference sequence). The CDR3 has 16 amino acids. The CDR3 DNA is TGTGACAGCAGTTACTTAGCGGGGGCGAGCACAGATACGCAGTATTCT. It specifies CDSSYLAGASTDTQYS.

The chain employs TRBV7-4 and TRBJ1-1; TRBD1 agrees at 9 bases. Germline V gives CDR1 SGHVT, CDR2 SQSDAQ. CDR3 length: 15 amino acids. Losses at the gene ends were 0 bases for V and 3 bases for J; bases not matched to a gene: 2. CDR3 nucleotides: TGTGCCAGCAGCTTAGCGGGACAGGGTTACACTGAAGCTTTCTTT. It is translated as CASSLAGQGYTEAFF.

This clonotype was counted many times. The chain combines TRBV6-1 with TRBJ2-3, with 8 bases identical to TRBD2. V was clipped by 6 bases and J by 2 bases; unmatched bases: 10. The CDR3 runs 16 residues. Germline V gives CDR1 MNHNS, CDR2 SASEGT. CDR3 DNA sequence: TGTGCCAGCAGCCCCACCCGGACTAGCCCCACAGATACGCAGTATTTT. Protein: CASSPTRTSPTDTQYF.

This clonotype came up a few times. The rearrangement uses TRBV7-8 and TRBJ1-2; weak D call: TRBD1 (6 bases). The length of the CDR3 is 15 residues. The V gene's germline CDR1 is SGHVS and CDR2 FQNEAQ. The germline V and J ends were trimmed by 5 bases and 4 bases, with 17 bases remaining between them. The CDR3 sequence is CASSTLGGQGYGYTF. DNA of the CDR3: TGTGCCAGCAGCACCCTGGGGGGGCAGGGCTATGGCTACACCTTC.

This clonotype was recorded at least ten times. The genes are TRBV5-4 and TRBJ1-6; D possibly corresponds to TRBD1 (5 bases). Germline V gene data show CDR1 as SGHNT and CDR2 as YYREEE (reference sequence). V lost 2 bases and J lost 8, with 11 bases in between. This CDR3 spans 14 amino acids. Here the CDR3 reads CASSLGVVDSPLHF. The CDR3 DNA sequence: TGTGCCAGCAGCTTAGGGGTCGTGGATTCACCCCTCCACTTT.

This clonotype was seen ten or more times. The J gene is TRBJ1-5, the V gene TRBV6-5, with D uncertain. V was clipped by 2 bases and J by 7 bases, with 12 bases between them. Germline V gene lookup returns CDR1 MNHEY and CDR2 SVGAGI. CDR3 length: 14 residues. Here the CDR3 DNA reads TGTGCCAGCAGTTACCGGACGGCGTCCCAGCCCCAGCATTTT. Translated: CASSYRTASQPQHF.